These T cell receptor beta chains were read from a single sample in a study of T cell changes during pregnancy in multiple sclerosis. Method: immunoSEQ multiplex PCR; TCRdb's copy keeps in-frame clones and lacks some. The sample holds 90,000 or so clones; approximately 90% are singletons and the top ten take about 0.95%. Sequenced here: peripheral blood, sampled before pregnancy. The origin of the receptors is a female donor with multiple sclerosis, enrolled in a pregnancy study. CDR3s include the opening cysteine and the closing phenylalanine or tryptophan. Fields, in order: V gene, D gene, clone size, J gene, CDR3 protein, CDR3 DNA. The D gene is left open where the match is weak. Clone size appears in some rows only: once, few, many, or a class for an expanded clone.

V gene: TRBV27; D gene: -; clone size: -; J gene: TRBJ1-2; CDR3 protein: CASSLGPATAYGYTF; CDR3 DNA: TGTGCCAGCAGTCTTGGGCCGGCAACAGCTTATGGCTACACCTTC
V gene: TRBV19; D gene: TRBD2; clone size: -; J gene: TRBJ2-1; CDR3 protein: CASSISVLAGNEQFF; CDR3 DNA: TGTGCCAGTAGTATTTCGGTCTTAGCGGGAAATGAGCAGTTCTTC
V gene: TRBV6-1; D gene: -; clone size: -; J gene: TRBJ1-6; CDR3 protein: CASSERGAAYNSPLHF; CDR3 DNA: TGTGCCAGCAGTGAAAGGGGTGCGGCCTATAATTCACCCCTCCACTTT
V gene: TRBV5-4; D gene: TRBD1; clone size: -; J gene: TRBJ2-1; CDR3 protein: CASSWGVLTGYNEQFF; CDR3 DNA: TGTGCCAGCAGCTGGGGCGTCTTGACAGGGTACAATGAGCAGTTCTTC
V gene: TRBV5-1; D gene: -; clone size: -; J gene: TRBJ1-3; CDR3 protein: CASSLEGDASSGNTIYF; CDR3 DNA: TGCGCCAGCAGCTTGGAGGGGGACGCCAGCTCTGGAAACACCATATATTTT
V gene: TRBV14; D gene: -; clone size: -; J gene: TRBJ2-7; CDR3 protein: CASSQVNLEYEQYF; CDR3 DNA: TGTGCCAGCAGCCAAGTGAACTTAGAGTACGAGCAGTACTTC
V gene: TRBV2; D gene: -; clone size: once; J gene: TRBJ1-4; CDR3 protein: CASSLGGANEKLFF; CDR3 DNA: TGTGCCAGCAGTTTGGGGGGGGCTAATGAAAAACTGTTTTTT
V gene: TRBV4-2; D gene: -; clone size: once; J gene: TRBJ2-5; CDR3 protein: CASSPSGAGSIMGETQYF; CDR3 DNA: TGTGCCAGCAGCCCCAGTGGGGCCGGGTCCATCATGGGGGAGACCCAGTACTTC
V gene: TRBV28; D gene: TRBD1; clone size: -; J gene: TRBJ1-2; CDR3 protein: CATETGHYGYTF; CDR3 DNA: TGTGCCACCGAGACAGGGCACTATGGCTACACCTTC
V gene: TRBV29-1; D gene: TRBD2; clone size: -; J gene: TRBJ2-4; CDR3 protein: CSAGTSGSGAKNIQYF; CDR3 DNA: TGCAGCGCCGGGACTAGCGGGAGTGGAGCCAAAAACATTCAGTACTTC
V gene: TRBV6-5; D gene: -; clone size: once; J gene: TRBJ2-3; CDR3 protein: CASSYRGKDTQYF; CDR3 DNA: TGTGCCAGCAGTTACAGGGGGAAAGATACGCAGTATTTT
V gene: TRBV19; D gene: TRBD1; clone size: -; J gene: TRBJ1-5; CDR3 protein: CASSTYTGGNQPQHF; CDR3 DNA: TGTGCCAGTAGTACCTATACAGGGGGCAATCAGCCCCAGCATTTT
V gene: TRBV6-5; D gene: TRBD1; clone size: -; J gene: TRBJ1-1; CDR3 protein: CAGQEFMNTEAFF; CDR3 DNA: TGTGCCGGACAGGAGTTCATGAACACTGAAGCTTTCTTT
V gene: TRBV4-1; D gene: TRBD1; clone size: -; J gene: TRBJ2-2; CDR3 protein: CASSHPRGTGTTGELFF; CDR3 DNA: TGCGCCAGCAGCCATCCACGAGGGACAGGAACCACCGGGGAGCTGTTTTTT
V gene: TRBV27; D gene: TRBD1; clone size: -; J gene: TRBJ2-3; CDR3 protein: CASRGTGADTQYF; CDR3 DNA: TGTGCCAGCAGGGGTACAGGGGCAGATACGCAGTATTTT
V gene: TRBV11-1; D gene: -; clone size: -; J gene: TRBJ2-5; CDR3 protein: CASSLRGGETQYF; CDR3 DNA: TGTGCCAGCAGCTTAAGGGGTGGAGAGACCCAGTACTTC